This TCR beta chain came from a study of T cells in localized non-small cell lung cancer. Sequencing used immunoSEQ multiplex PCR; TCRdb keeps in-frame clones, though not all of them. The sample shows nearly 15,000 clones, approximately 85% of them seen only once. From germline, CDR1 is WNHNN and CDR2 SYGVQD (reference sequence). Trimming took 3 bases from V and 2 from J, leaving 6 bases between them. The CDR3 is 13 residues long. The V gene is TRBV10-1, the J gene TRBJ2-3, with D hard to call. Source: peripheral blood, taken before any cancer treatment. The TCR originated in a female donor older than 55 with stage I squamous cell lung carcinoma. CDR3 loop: CASSDTFTDTQYF. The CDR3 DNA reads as TGCGCCAGCAGTGATACCTTCACAGATACGCAGTATTTT.